This TCR beta chain is drawn from a study of T cell repertoires in cytomegalovirus infection. A note on this clonotype: Its antigen is undetermined.

Per germline, CDR1 SGHVS and CDR2 FNYEAQ. This CDR3 has 9 amino acids. Trimming took 10 bases from V and 7 from J, leaving 8 bases between them. TCRdb recomputed calls from the reads with MiXCR, one row per CDR3 protein. The table shows around 47,000 distinct CDR3 sequences, with about 20% occurring only once. This sample comprised CD8+ T cells from cultured PBMCs, obtained from culture after CMV antigen stimulation. The chain employs TRBV7-6 and TRBJ2-7; D is unresolved. The source of this sequence is a human donor in good health (CMV status not recorded). Some clones in this sample may be carry-over from other donors' samples. The CDR3 DNA follows: TGTGCCAACCGTGAGGAGCAGTACTTC. Protein sequence: CANREEQYF.